The 24 T cell receptor beta chains below were found in one sample sequenced in a study of cytomegalovirus exposure and HLA in healthy donors. The study ran its PCR with 60 Vbeta and 13 Jbeta primers. Produced via immunoSEQ multiplex PCR; TCRdb's table is partial and in-frame only. There are about 160,000 clones in the sample; more than 75% occur only once, and approximately 1.5% lies in the top ten. The sequenced material came from PBMCs. All receptors come from a girl aged 10 to 17 in good health and CMV-seropositive.

The V and J genes are TRBV19 and TRBJ2-1; 9 nucleotides match TRBD2. This CDR3 has 17 residues. The germline CDR1 and CDR2 sequences are LNHDA and SQIVND (reference sequence). V trimming: 0 bases; J trimming: 3 bases; junction bases outside the gene matches: 6. Written as DNA, the CDR3 is TGTGCCAGTAGTATAGATTTGAGCGGGGGGTACTACAATGAGCAGTTCTTC. As protein: CASSIDLSGGYYNEQFF.

The gene calls are TRBV5-4 and TRBJ2-5, with 13 bases lining up with TRBD2. This CDR3 is 16 amino acids long. In germline, CDR1 is SGHNT, CDR2 YYREEE (reference sequence). The trim removed 5 bases at V and 4 bases at J, leaving 8 bases unmatched. The CDR3 sequence is CASSSGGLAGTETQYF. The CDR3 nucleotides read TGTGCCAGCAGTTCCGGGGGACTAGCGGGAACAGAGACCCAGTACTTC.

The chain couples TRBV11-2 to TRBJ2-1; D unclear. V was pared by 3 bases and J by 4 bases, with 10 bases between. The CDR3 loop spans 14 amino acids. The germline V gene has CDR1 SGHAT and CDR2 FQNNGV. The chain's CDR3 is CASSFPGFYNEQFF. In DNA form, the CDR3 reads TGTGCCAGCAGCTTTCCAGGCTTTTACAATGAGCAGTTCTTC.

Of note for this clone: A junction end diverges from the germline sequence, so it may reflect a read error. The chain combines TRBV30 with TRBJ2-1, with D perhaps matching TRBD2 (6 bases). Looked up from germline, CDR1 is GTSNPN and CDR2 is SVGIG (reference sequence). The CDR3 length is 12 residues. CDR3 sequence (DNA): TGTGCCTGGAGTGTATCGGGACTTGAGCAGCTCTTC. It codes for CAWSVSGLEQLF.

The chain links TRBV18 to TRBJ2-5; the match to TRBD2 covers 11 bases. Trimming removed 3 bases from V and 3 bases from J; junction bases left unmatched: 6. Germline loops: CDR1 KGHSH, CDR2 LQKENI. The CDR3 spans 16 residues. Here the CDR3 DNA reads TGTGCCAGCTCACCTCGGCTGACTAGCGGGGAAGAGACCCAGTACTTC. It yields the protein CASSPRLTSGEETQYF.

This chain connects TRBV7-8 to TRBJ1-2; D is ambiguous. Germline lookup yields CDR1 SGHVS and CDR2 FQNEAQ. The CDR3 sequence is 14 residues long. Trimming took off 1 base at V and 4 bases at J, with 10 bases between the two ends. CDR3 DNA sequence: TGTGCCAGCAGCTTAGGAGTAGGAGGCTATGGCTACACCTTC. Translating gives CASSLGVGGYGYTF.

The gene calls are TRBV28 and TRBJ1-2; D might be TRBD1 (6 bases). Trimming took off 2 bases at V and 2 bases at J, with 12 bases between the two ends. The CDR3 contains 15 residues. CDR1 is MDHEN, CDR2 SYDVKM, per germline. CDR3 DNA: TGTGCCAGCAGTTTAAGGGGGAGACTGAACTATGGCTACACCTTC. The encoded protein is CASSLRGRLNYGYTF.

The CDR3 DNA reads TGTGCCAGCAGCGTGGGACTGCACACCGGGGAGCTGTTTTTT. Translating gives CASSVGLHTGELFF. This sequence joins TRBV9 and TRBJ2-2, with a possible D match to TRBD2 (6 bases). V was shortened by 2 bases and J by 3 bases, with 8 bases between the two germline ends. Germline lookup yields CDR1 SGDLS and CDR2 YYNGEE. The length of the CDR3 is 14 residues.

The chain couples TRBV6-5 to TRBJ2-1, with 8 bases fitting TRBD1. Losses at the gene ends were 0 bases for V and 2 bases for J; bases not matched to a gene: 3. The CDR3 contains 16 residues. Germline CDR1 is MNHEY and CDR2 is SVGAGI. Written as DNA, the CDR3 is TGTGCCAGCAGTTACTCCCAGGGGGCGGCCTACAATGAGCAGTTCTTC. Amino acid sequence: CASSYSQGAAYNEQFF.

The V and J genes are TRBV15 and TRBJ2-7; 7 bases fit TRBD2. Unmatched junction bases numbered 8, after V lost 3 bases and J lost 0 bases. Germline CDR1 is LNHNV and CDR2 is YYDKDF (reference sequence). CDR3 length equals 16 residues. CDR3 amino acids: CATSRREGGISYEQYF. In DNA form, the CDR3 reads TGTGCCACCAGCAGGAGGGAGGGAGGGATCTCCTACGAGCAGTACTTC.

The V gene is TRBV5-1, the J gene TRBJ1-1; no firm D call. Trimming shortened V by 0 bases and J by 6 bases, and 12 bases separated the two germline ends. Germline-derived CDR1 and CDR2 are SGHRS and YFSETQ. The CDR3 length is 14 residues. The CDR3 reads CASSLAAVAAEAFF. In DNA, the CDR3 is TGCGCCAGCAGCTTGGCCGCAGTCGCTGCTGAAGCTTTCTTT.

The chain uses TRBV5-1 and TRBJ1-1; D call uncertain. The CDR3 runs to 15 residues. Trimming left V 4 bases short and J 2 bases short, with 15 bases between. Germline V gene lookup returns CDR1 SGHRS and CDR2 YFSETQ. CDR3 protein: CASSRLRQGNTEAFF. The CDR3 nucleotides are TGCGCCAGCAGCCGACTACGACAAGGAAACACTGAAGCTTTCTTT.

This chain joins TRBV5-4 and TRBJ2-1; 8 bases map to TRBD1. CDR1 and CDR2 (germline): SGHNT, YYREEE (reference sequence). After removal of 4 bases from V and 5 bases from J, the junction contained 5 bases not matched to a gene. This CDR3 contains 14 residues. CDR3 region: CASSGDRFNNEQFF. The DNA for the CDR3 is TGTGCCAGCAGCGGGGACAGGTTCAACAATGAGCAGTTCTTC.

The V call is TRBV5-6, the J call TRBJ2-7; perhaps TRBD1 as D (6 bases). CDR1 SGHDT and CDR2 YYEEEE come from the germline V gene. Between the trimmed V and J ends, which lost 4 bases and 3 bases, there was a span of 17 bases. The CDR3 loop spans 15 amino acids. As DNA, the CDR3 is TGTGCCAGCAGCCCACTTACGGGACACTACTACGAGCAGTACTTC. It yields the protein CASSPLTGHYYEQYF.

The chain links TRBV19 to TRBJ1-4; maybe TRBD1 (6 bases). V lost 4 bases and J 5 bases, leaving 8 bases between the germline ends. CDR1 and CDR2 from the germline V gene are LNHDA and SQIVND (reference sequence). CDR3 length: 13 residues. The CDR3 sequence: CASSTTGNEKLFF. DNA for the CDR3: TGTGCCAGTAGTACAACAGGGAATGAAAAACTGTTTTTT.

This chain connects TRBV19 to TRBJ1-5; no clear D. Per germline, CDR1 LNHDA and CDR2 SQIVND (reference sequence). The CDR3 spans 14 residues. V was shortened by 4 bases and J by 0 bases, with 7 bases between the two germline ends. CDR3 in amino acids: CASSTRHSNQPQHF. The CDR3 nucleotides are TGTGCCAGTAGTACGAGACATAGCAATCAGCCCCAGCATTTT.

This chain links TRBV5-1 with TRBJ1-4, with 7 nucleotides matching TRBD1. Looked up from germline, CDR1 is SGHRS and CDR2 is YFSETQ. V shed 3 bases and J 4 bases; nucleotides not matched to a gene: 6. This CDR3 has 15 amino acids. The CDR3 spells CASSSGQTINEKLFF. The CDR3, as DNA: TGCGCCAGCAGCTCGGGACAGACGATTAATGAAAAACTGTTTTTT. Full variable domain (outside the CDR3, taken from reference TRBV5-1 and TRBJ1-4): KAGVTQTPRYLIKTRGQQVTLSCSPISGHRSVSWYQQTPGQGLQFLFEYFSETQRNKGNFPGRFSGRQFSNSRSEMNVSTLELGDSALYLCASSSGQTINEKLFFGSGTQLSVL.

The chain is built from TRBV11-2 and TRBJ2-5, with D possibly TRBD1 on 5 matching bases. V lost 1 base and J 5 bases, leaving 14 bases between the germline ends. This CDR3 is 15 amino acids long. The germline gives CDR1 SGHAT, CDR2 FQNNGV. This CDR3 is CASSLVSGFYETQYF. The CDR3, as DNA: TGTGCCAGCAGCTTAGTTTCAGGGTTTTACGAGACCCAGTACTTC. The full variable domain, rest sourced from reference TRBV11-2 and TRBJ2-5, is EAGVAQSPRYKIIEKRQSVAFWCNPISGHATLYWYQQILGQGPKLLIQFQNNGVVDDSQLPKDRFSAERLKGVDSTLKIQPAKLEDSAVYLCASSLVSGFYETQYFGPGTRLLVL.

In DNA, the CDR3 is TGTGCCAGCAGTACCGGGACAACAGAAGCTTTCTTT. Encoded protein: CASSTGTTEAFF. The rearrangement uses TRBV6-6 and TRBJ1-1; perhaps TRBD1 as D (6 bases). Between the trimmed V and J ends, which lost 5 bases and 8 bases, there was a span of 12 bases. CDR1 and CDR2 from the germline V gene are MNHNY and SVGAGI (reference sequence). The CDR3 has 12 amino acids.

The V call is TRBV2, the J call TRBJ1-1; D unresolved. Germline values: CDR1 SNHLY, CDR2 FYNNEI. V shed 7 bases and J shed 1 base, with 13 bases lying between them. The CDR3 covers 14 residues. CDR3 protein: CASIFQRANTEAFF. CDR3 nucleotides: TGTGCCAGCATCTTTCAAAGAGCGAACACTGAAGCTTTCTTT. Based on the CDR3 plus reference TRBV2 and TRBJ1-1, the full variable domain is EPEVTQTPSHQVTQMGQEVILRCVPISNHLYFYWYRQILGQKVEFLVSFYNNEISEKSEIFDDQFSVERPDGSNFTLKIRSTKLEDSAMYFCASIFQRANTEAFFGQGTRLTVV.

V is TRBV25-1 and J is TRBJ2-1, with TRBD2 matching 9 bases. The CDR3 is 16 amino acids. Germline V gives CDR1 MGHDK, CDR2 SYGVNS. The ends lost 5 bases at V and 0 bases at J; junction bases unmatched: 5. Written as DNA, the CDR3 is TGTGCCAGCAGTCCTTTTAGCGGGAGCTCCTACAATGAGCAGTTCTTC. It encodes CASSPFSGSSYNEQFF.

The CDR3 sequence: CASSYSQGAGNTIYF. The CDR3 DNA reads as TGTGCCAGCAGTTACTCTCAGGGGGCGGGGAACACCATATATTTT. The chain carries TRBV6-6 and TRBJ1-3, with 8 nucleotides matching TRBD1. CDR1 is MNHNY, CDR2 SVGAGI, per germline (reference sequence). V shed 0 bases and J 7 bases; nucleotides not matched to a gene: 5. This CDR3 spans 15 amino acids.

There are a few counts of this clone. V and J are TRBV7-2 and TRBJ1-1, with TRBD1 matching over 9 bases. The CDR3 totals 17 residues. Germline V CDR1 and CDR2: SGHTA, FQGNSA. J was trimmed by 3 bases and V by 4 bases; bases with no gene match: 12. CDR3 sequence: CASSYRPGQGWDTEAFF. The CDR3, as DNA: TGTGCCAGCAGCTACCGGCCGGGACAGGGATGGGACACTGAAGCTTTCTTT. The full variable domain, completed using reference TRBV7-2 and TRBJ1-1, is GAGVSQSPSNKVTEKGKDVELRCDPISGHTALYWYRQSLGQGLEFLIYFQGNSAPDKSGLPSDRFSAERTGGSVSTLTIQRTQQEDSAVYLCASSYRPGQGWDTEAFFGQGTRLTVV.

V is TRBV28 and J is TRBJ2-3, with TRBD2 matching over 11 bases. Germline CDR1 and CDR2: MDHEN and SYDVKM. The CDR3 is made up of 15 amino acids. The J segment lost 6 bases and the V segment lost 6 bases, leaving 8 bases of the junction unmatched. The CDR3 loop is CASRPRGLAADTQYF. CDR3 bases: TGTGCCAGCAGACCCAGGGGACTAGCGGCCGATACGCAGTATTTT.